The clone carrying this T cell receptor (beta chain) was observed many times. Its antigen is unidentified. Germline CDR1 reads KGHDR; CDR2 reads SFDVKD. V lost 1 base, J lost 2 bases, and 7 bases lay in between. This CDR3 comprises 14 residues. This record belongs to a study of identical twins. Regarding the study as a whole: Out-of-frame alpha sequences that twins shared showed excess low generation probability.

Template switching supplied a universal primer site; unique molecular identifiers were carried on the cDNA. MiXCR, applied by TCRdb to the 5' RACE reads, yields one record per CDR3 protein. The sample has about 810,000 distinct CDR3 sequences; approximately 13% are singletons. These data are also associated with another study on yellow fever vaccine responses in identical twins.

The sequencing input was PBMCs. The clonotype originates from a woman younger than 35 in good health. V and J are TRBV24-1 and TRBJ2-5; no firm D call. For the CDR3, the DNA is TGTGCCACCAGTGATTTTCGGAAACAAGAGACCCAGTACTTC. Amino acid sequence: CATSDFRKQETQYF.